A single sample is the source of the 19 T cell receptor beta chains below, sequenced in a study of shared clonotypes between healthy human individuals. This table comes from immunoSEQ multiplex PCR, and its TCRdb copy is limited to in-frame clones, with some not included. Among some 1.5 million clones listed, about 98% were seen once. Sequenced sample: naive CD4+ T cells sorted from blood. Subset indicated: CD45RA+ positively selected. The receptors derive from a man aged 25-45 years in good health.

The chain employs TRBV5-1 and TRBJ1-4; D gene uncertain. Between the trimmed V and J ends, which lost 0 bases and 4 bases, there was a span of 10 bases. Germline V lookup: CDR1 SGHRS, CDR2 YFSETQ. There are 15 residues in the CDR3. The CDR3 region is CASSLGGLFNEKLFF. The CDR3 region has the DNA TGCGCCAGCAGCTTGGGTGGACTGTTTAATGAAAAACTGTTTTTT.

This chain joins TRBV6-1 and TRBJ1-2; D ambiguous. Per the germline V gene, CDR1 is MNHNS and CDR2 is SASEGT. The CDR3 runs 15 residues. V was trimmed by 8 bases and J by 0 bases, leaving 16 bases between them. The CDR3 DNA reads TGTGCCAGCGCTGAGACCCATCCACCTAACTATGGCTACACCTTC. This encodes CASAETHPPNYGYTF.

The CDR3 DNA reads TGTGCCAGCTCACCATCCGGGATTGGGGAGACCCAGTACTTC. Its protein is CASSPSGIGETQYF. The rearrangement joins TRBV18 to TRBJ2-5; the D gene is possibly TRBD2 (5 bases). V was shortened by 2 bases and J by 5 bases, with 12 bases between the two germline ends. Germline assignment: CDR1 KGHSH and CDR2 LQKENI. CDR3 size: 14 residues.

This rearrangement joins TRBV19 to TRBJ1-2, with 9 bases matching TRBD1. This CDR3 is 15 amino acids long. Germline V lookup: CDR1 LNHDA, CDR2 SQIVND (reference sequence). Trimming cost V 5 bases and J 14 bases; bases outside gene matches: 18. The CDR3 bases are TGTGCCAGTAGTCTACTCCCCGGACAGGGGCCGCGGCGGACCTTC. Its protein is CASSLLPGQGPRRTF.

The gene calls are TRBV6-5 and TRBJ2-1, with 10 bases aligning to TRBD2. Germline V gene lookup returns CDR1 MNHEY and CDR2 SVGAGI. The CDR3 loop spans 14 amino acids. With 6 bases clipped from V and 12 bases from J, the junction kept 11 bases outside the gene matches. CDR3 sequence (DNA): TGTGCCAGCAGGTACGGGGCGACTAGCGGGTTGCAGTTCTTC. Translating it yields CASRYGATSGLQFF.

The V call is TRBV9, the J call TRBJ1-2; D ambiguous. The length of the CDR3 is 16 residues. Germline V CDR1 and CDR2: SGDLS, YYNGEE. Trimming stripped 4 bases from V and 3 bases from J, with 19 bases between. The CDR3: CASSPVPSDFDYGYTF. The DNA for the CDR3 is TGTGCCAGCAGCCCAGTCCCGTCCGACTTTGACTATGGCTACACCTTC. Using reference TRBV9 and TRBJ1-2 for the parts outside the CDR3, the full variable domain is DSGVTQTPKHLITATGQRVTLRCSPRSGDLSVYWYQQSLDQGLQFLIQYYNGEERAKGNILERFSAQQFPDLHSELNLSSLELGDSALYFCASSPVPSDFDYGYTFGSGTRLTVV.

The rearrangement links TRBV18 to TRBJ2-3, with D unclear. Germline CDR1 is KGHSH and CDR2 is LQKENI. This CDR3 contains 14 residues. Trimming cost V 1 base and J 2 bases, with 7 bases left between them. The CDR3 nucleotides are TGTGCCAGCTCACCACGGGTTTCCACAGATACGCAGTATTTT. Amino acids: CASSPRVSTDTQYF.

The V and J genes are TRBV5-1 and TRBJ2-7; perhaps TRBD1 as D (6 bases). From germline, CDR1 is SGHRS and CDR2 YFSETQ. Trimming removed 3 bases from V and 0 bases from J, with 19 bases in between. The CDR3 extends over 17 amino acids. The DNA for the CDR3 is TGCGCCAGCAGCTCTCTACCTGTCGACAGGTTCTCCTACGAGCAGTACTTC. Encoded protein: CASSSLPVDRFSYEQYF.

This CDR3 is CASSQRTDYGYTF. DNA of the CDR3: TGCGCCAGCAGCCAAAGGACAGACTATGGCTACACCTTC. J is TRBJ1-2 and V is TRBV5-1; D is perhaps TRBD1 (6 bases). The CDR3 spans 13 residues. Trimming took off 4 bases at V and 3 bases at J, with 10 bases between the two ends. Germline-derived CDR1 and CDR2 are SGHRS and YFSETQ. Together with reference TRBV5-1 and TRBJ1-2, the CDR3 gives the full variable domain: KAGVTQTPRYLIKTRGQQVTLSCSPISGHRSVSWYQQTPGQGLQFLFEYFSETQRNKGNFPGRFSGRQFSNSRSEMNVSTLELGDSALYLCASSQRTDYGYTFGSGTRLTVV.

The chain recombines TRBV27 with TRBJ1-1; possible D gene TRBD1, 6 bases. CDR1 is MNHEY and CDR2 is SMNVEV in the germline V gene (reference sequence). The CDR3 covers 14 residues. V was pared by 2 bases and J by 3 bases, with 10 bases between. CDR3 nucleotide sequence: TGTGCCAGCAGTTTAAGGGGGGGGGACACTGAAGCTTTCTTT. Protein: CASSLRGGDTEAFF.

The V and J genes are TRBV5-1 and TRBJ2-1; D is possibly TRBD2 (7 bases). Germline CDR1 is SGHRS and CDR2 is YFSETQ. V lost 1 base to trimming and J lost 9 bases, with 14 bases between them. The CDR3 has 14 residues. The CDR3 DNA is TGCGCCAGCAGCTTGATGACGGCGGGGGCTGAGCAGTTCTTC. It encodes CASSLMTAGAEQFF.

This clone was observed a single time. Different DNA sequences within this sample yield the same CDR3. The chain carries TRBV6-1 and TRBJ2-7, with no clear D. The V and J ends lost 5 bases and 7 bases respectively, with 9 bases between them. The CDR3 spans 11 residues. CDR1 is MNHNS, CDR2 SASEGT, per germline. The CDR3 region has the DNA TGTGCCAGCAGTTACGGTGGGGAGCAGTACTTC. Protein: CASSYGGEQYF.

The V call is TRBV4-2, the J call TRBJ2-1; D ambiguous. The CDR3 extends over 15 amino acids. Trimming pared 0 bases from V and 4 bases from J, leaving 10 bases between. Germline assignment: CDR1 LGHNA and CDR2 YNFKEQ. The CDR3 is CASSQEASLYNEQFF. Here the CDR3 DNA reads TGTGCCAGCAGCCAAGAGGCCAGCCTATACAATGAGCAGTTCTTC.

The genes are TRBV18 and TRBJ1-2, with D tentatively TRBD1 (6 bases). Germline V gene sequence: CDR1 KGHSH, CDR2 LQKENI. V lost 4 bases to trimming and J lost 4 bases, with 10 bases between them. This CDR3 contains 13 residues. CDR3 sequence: CASSLGAGYGYTF. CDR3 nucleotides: TGTGCCAGCTCACTGGGGGCCGGCTATGGCTACACCTTC.

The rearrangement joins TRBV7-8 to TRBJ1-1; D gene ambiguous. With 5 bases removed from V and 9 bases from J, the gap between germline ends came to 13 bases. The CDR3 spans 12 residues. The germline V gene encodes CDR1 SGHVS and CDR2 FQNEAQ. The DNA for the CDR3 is TGTGCCAGCAGCGGCCGGGAGAACAAAGCTTTCTTT. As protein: CASSGRENKAFF. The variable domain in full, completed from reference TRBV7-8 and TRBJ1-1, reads GAGVSQSPRYKVAKRGQDVALRCDPISGHVSLFWYQQALGQGPEFLTYFQNEAQLDKSGLPSDRFFAERPEGSVSTLKIQRTQQEDSAVYLCASSGRENKAFFGQGTRLTVV.

The CDR3 nucleotides read TGCGCCAGCAGCCAAGTAACAGGGTCCGGGGAGCTGTTTTTT. Translating gives CASSQVTGSGELFF. The chain has TRBV4-3 and TRBJ2-2, with D perhaps TRBD1 (6 bases). The CDR3 has 14 residues. The V and J ends lost 1 base and 6 bases respectively, with 9 bases between them. Germline V gene sequence: CDR1 LGHNA, CDR2 YSLEER.

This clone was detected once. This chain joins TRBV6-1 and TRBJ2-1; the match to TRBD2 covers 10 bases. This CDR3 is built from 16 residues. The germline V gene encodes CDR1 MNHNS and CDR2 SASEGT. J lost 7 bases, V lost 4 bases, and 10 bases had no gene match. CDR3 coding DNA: TGTGCCAGCAGTGGCCCACGAGCGGGAGGGCCGAATGAGCAGTTCTTC. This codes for CASSGPRAGGPNEQFF.

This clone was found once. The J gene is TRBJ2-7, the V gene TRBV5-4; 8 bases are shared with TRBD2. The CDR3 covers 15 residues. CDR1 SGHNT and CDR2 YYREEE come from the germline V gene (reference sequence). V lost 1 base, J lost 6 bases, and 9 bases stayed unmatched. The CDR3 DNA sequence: TGTGCCAGCAGCTTGATTGTCGCGGGAGGACGCGAGCAGTACTTC. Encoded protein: CASSLIVAGGREQYF.

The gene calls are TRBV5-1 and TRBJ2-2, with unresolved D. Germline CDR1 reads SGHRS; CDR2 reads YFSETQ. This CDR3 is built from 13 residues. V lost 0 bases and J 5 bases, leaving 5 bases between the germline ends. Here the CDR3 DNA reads TGCGCCAGCAGCTTGGACAGTACCGGGGAGCTGTTTTTT. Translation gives CASSLDSTGELFF.